This T cell receptor beta chain comes out of a study of STAT5B mutations in CD4+ large granular lymphocyte leukemia. Whole-study results and caveats: Main leukemic clonotypes were patient-specific, but roughly 25% appeared at low frequency elsewhere. Compared with healthy controls (2/35), patient top clones favored TRBV06 (8/27).

TCRdb's copy holds only in-frame clones and misses some; the assay was immunoSEQ multiplex PCR. The table records around 31,000 clones, around three quarters of them present only once. V was pared by 4 bases and J by 2 bases, with 1 base of the junction left unmatched. The CDR3 spans 13 residues. The germline V gene encodes CDR1 LNHDA and CDR2 SQIVND (reference sequence). As for this clone: What it binds is not known.

The genes are TRBV19 and TRBJ2-5, with TRBD1 identical over 7 bases. The clonotype was recovered from a human donor in good health. Sequencing was done on a sample of CD4+ T cells from blood buffy coats. CDR3 nucleotides: TGTGCCAGTAGTAGGACAGGTCAAGAGACCCAGTACTTC. Protein: CASSRTGQETQYF. Combining the CDR3 with reference TRBV19 and TRBJ2-5 gives the whole variable domain DGGITQSPKYLFRKEGQNVTLSCEQNLNHDAMYWYRQDPGQGLRLIYYSQIVNDFQKGDIAEGYSVSREKKESFPLTVTSAQKNPTAFYLCASSRTGQETQYFGPGTRLLVL.